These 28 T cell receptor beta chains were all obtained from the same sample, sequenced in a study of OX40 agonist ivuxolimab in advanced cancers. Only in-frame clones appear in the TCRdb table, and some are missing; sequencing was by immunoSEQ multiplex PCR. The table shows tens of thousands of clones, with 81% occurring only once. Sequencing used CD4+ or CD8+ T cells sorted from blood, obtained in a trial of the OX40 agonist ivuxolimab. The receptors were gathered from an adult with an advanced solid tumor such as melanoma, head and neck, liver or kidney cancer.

For the CDR3, the DNA is TGTGCCAGCTCCCAGGGCGTCTCTGGAAACACCATATATTTT. It yields the protein CASSQGVSGNTIYF. The V gene is TRBV18, the J gene TRBJ1-3; a weak D match, TRBD1 (5 bases). CDR1 and CDR2 (germline): KGHSH, LQKENI. There are 14 residues in the CDR3. V gave up 6 bases and J gave up 0 bases, with 9 bases separating them.

The CDR3 region is CASSISPTGRGVYEQYF. As DNA, the CDR3 is TGTGCCAGTAGTATAAGCCCGACGGGGAGGGGAGTATACGAGCAGTACTTC. The chain employs TRBV19 and TRBJ2-7; 7 bases agree with TRBD2. With 2 bases clipped from V and 4 bases from J, the junction kept 14 bases outside the gene matches. This CDR3 is built from 17 residues. CDR1 and CDR2 from the germline V gene are LNHDA and SQIVND (reference sequence).

The CDR3 nucleotides read TGTGCCAGCTCGTATTACAGGGGGGAAAAAGAGACCCAGTACTTC. Encoded protein: CASSYYRGEKETQYF. This rearrangement joins TRBV18 to TRBJ2-5, with 8 nucleotides matching TRBD1. The CDR3 has 15 residues. Germline CDR1 reads KGHSH; CDR2 reads LQKENI. V was pared by 6 bases and J by 3 bases, with 9 bases of the junction left unmatched.

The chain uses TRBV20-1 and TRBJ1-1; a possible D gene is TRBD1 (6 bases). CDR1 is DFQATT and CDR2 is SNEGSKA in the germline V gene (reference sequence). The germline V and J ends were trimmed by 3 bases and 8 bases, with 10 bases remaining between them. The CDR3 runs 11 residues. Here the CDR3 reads CSARKDSEAFF. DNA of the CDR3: TGCAGTGCTAGGAAGGACAGCGAAGCTTTCTTT.

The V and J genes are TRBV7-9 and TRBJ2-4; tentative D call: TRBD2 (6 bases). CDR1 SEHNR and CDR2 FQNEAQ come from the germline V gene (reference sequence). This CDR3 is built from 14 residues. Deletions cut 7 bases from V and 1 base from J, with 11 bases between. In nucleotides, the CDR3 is TGTGCCAGCACCCAAGGAGGGGCCAAAAACATTCAGTACTTC. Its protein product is CASTQGGAKNIQYF.

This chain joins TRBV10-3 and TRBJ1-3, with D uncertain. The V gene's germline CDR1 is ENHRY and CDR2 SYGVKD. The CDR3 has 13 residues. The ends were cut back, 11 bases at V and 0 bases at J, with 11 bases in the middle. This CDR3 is CAALSSSGNTIYF. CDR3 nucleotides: TGTGCCGCCCTAAGTTCCTCTGGAAACACCATATATTTT.

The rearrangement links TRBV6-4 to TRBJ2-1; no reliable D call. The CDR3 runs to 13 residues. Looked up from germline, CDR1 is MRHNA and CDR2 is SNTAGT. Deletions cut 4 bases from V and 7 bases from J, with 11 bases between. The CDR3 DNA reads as TGTGCCAGCAGTGTCAATTCGGTGAATGAGCAGTTCTTC. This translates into CASSVNSVNEQFF.

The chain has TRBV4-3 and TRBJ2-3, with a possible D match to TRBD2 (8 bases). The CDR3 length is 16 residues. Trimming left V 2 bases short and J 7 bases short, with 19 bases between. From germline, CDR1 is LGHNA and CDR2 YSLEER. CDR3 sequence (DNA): TGCGCCAGCAGCCAAACCTCGGGAGGGGGCGCATATACGCAGTATTTT. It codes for CASSQTSGGGAYTQYF.

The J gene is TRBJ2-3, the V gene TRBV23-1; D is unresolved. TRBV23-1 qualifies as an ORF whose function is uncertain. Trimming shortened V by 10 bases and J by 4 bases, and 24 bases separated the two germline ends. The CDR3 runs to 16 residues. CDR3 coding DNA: TGCGCCAATCCGCCCGTAGGGAACGTGGCCCCAGATACGCAGTATTTT. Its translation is CANPPVGNVAPDTQYF.

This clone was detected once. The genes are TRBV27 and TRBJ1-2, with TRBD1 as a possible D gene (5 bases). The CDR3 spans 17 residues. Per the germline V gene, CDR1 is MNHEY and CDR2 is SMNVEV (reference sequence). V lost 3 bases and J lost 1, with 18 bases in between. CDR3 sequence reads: CASSFSRGVGDNYGYTF. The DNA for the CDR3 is TGTGCCAGCAGTTTCTCCCGCGGTGTAGGGGATAACTATGGCTACACCTTC.

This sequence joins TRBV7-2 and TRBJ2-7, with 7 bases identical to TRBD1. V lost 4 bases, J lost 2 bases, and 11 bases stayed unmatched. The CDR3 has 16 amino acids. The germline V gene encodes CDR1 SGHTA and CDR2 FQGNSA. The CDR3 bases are TGTGCCAGCAGCTCCCGCCGGGACAGAGAGACCTACGAGCAGTACTTC. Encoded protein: CASSSRRDRETYEQYF.

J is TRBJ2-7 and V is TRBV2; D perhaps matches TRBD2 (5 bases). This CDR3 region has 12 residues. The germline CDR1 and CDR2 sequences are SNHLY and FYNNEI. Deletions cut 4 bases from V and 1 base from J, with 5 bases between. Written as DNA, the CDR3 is TGTGCCAGCAGTGGGACTTCCTACGAGCAGTACTTC. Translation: CASSGTSYEQYF.

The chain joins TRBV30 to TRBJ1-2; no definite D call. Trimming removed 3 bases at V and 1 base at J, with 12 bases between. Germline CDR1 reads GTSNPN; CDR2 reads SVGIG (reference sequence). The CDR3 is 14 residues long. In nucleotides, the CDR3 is TGTGCCTGGAGACGAACCCCACTTAACTATGGCTACACCTTC. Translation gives CAWRRTPLNYGYTF.

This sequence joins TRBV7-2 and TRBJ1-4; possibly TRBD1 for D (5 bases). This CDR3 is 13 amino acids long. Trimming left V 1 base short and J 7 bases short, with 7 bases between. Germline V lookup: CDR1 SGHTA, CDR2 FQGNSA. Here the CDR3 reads CASSLVGGEKLFF. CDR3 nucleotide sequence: TGTGCCAGCAGCTTAGTCGGGGGTGAAAAACTGTTTTTT.

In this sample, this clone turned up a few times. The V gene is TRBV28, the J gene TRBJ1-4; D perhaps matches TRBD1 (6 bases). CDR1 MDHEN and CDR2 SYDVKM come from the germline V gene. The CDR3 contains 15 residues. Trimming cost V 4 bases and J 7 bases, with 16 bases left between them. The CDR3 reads CASSSKSKGGEKLFF. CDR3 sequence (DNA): TGTGCCAGCAGTTCTAAGAGTAAAGGGGGTGAAAAACTGTTTTTT.

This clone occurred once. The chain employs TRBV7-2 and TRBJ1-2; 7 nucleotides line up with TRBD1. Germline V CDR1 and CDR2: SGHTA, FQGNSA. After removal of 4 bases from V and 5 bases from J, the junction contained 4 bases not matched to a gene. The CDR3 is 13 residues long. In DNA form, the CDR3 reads TGTGCCAGCAGCTACAGGGGTTCTTATGGCTACACCTTC. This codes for CASSYRGSYGYTF.

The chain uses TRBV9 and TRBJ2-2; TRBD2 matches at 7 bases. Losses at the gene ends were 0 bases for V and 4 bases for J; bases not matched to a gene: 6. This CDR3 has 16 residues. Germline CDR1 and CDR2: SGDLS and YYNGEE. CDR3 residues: CASSVGVSGTTGELFF. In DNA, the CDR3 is TGTGCCAGCAGCGTAGGTGTGAGCGGGACCACCGGGGAGCTGTTTTTT. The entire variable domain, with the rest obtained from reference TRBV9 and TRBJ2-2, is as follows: DSGVTQTPKHLITATGQRVTLRCSPRSGDLSVYWYQQSLDQGLQFLIQYYNGEERAKGNILERFSAQQFPDLHSELNLSSLELGDSALYFCASSVGVSGTTGELFFGEGSRLTVL.

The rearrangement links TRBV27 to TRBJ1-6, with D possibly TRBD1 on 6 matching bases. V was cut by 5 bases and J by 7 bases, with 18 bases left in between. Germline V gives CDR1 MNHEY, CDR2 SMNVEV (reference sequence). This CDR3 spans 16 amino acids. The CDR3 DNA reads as TGTGCCAGCAGTCTTTCATTTGGACAGTTGAATTCACCCCTCCACTTT. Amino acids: CASSLSFGQLNSPLHF.

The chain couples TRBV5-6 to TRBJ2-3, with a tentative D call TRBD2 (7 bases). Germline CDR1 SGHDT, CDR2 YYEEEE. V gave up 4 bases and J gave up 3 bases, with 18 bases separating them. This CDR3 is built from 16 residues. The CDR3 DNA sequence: TGTGCCAGCAGCCGACTAGGGGCGGGGGCTACAGATACGCAGTATTTT. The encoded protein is CASSRLGAGATDTQYF.

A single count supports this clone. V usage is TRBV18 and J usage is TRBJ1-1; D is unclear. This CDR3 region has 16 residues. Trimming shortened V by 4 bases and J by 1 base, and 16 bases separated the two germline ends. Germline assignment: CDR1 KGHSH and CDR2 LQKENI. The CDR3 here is CASSLGGIRENTEAFF. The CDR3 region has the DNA TGTGCCAGCTCACTCGGTGGTATCCGAGAGAACACTGAAGCTTTCTTT. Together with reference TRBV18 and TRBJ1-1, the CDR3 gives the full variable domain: NAGVMQNPRHLVRRRGQEARLRCSPMKGHSHVYWYRQLPEEGLKFMVYLQKENIIDESGMPKERFSAEFPKEGPSILRIQQVVRGDSAAYFCASSLGGIRENTEAFFGQGTRLTVV.

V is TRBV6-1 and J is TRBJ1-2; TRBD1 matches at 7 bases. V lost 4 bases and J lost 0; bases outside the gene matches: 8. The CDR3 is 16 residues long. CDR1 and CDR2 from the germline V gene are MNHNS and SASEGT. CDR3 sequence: CASSAQTGPTNYGYTF. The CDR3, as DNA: TGTGCCAGCAGTGCCCAGACAGGGCCAACTAACTATGGCTACACCTTC.

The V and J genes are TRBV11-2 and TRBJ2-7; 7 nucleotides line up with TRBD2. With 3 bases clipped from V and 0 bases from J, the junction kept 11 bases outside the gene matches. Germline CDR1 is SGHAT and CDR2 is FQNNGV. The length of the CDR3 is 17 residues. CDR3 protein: CASSLFPGGFSSYEQYF. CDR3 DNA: TGTGCCAGCAGCTTGTTCCCCGGGGGGTTCAGCTCCTACGAGCAGTACTTC.

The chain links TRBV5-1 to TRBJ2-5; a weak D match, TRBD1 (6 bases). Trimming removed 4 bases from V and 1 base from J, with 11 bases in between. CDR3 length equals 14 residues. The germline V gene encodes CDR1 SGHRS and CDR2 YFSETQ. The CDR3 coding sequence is TGCGCCAGCAGCGGCTGGACAGCCCAAGAGACCCAGTACTTC. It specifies CASSGWTAQETQYF.

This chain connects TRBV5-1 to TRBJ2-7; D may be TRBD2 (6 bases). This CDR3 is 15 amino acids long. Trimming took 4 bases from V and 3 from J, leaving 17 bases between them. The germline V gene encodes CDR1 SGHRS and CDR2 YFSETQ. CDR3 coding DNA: TGCGCCAGCAGCCTGCAGGGAGGCACTGGCTACGAGCAGTACTTC. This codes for CASSLQGGTGYEQYF.

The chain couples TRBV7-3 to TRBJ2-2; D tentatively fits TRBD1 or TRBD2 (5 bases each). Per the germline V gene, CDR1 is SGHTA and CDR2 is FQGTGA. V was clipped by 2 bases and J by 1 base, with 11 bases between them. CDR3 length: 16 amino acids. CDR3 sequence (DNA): TGTGCCAGCAGCTTAGCCGGGACGGAGAACACCGGGGAGCTGTTTTTT. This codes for CASSLAGTENTGELFF.

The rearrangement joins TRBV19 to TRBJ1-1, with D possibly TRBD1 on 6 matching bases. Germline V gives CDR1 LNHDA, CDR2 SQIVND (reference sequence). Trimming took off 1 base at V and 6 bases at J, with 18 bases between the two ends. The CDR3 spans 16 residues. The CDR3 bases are TGTGCCAGTAGTATAGTGGATCAGGGGATAAGGTCTGAAGCTTTCTTT. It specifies CASSIVDQGIRSEAFF.

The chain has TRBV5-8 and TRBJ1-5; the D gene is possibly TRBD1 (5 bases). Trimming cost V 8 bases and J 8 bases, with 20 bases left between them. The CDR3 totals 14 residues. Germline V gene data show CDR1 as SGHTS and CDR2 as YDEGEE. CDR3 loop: CASRVWGWFEPQHF. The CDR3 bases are TGTGCCAGTAGGGTCTGGGGGTGGTTCGAGCCCCAGCATTTT.

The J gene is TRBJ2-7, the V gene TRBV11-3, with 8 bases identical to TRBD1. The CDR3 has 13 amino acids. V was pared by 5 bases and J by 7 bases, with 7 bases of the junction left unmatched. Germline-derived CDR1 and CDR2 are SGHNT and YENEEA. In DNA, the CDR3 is TGTGCCAGCAGCGCAAGCAGGGGGCGAGAGCAGTACTTC. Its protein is CASSASRGREQYF.